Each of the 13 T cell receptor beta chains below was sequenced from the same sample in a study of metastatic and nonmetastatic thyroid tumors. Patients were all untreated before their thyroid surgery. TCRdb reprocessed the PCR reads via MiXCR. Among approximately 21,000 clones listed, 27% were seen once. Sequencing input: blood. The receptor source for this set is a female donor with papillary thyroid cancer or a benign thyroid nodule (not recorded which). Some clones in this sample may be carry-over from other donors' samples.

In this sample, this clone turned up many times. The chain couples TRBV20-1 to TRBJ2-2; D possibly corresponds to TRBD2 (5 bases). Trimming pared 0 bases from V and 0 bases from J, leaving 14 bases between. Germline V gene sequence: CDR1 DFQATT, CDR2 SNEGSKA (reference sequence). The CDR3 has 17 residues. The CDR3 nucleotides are TGCAGTGCTAGAGATTCGCGGAAGCGGACGAACACCGGGGAGCTGTTTTTT. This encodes CSARDSRKRTNTGELFF.

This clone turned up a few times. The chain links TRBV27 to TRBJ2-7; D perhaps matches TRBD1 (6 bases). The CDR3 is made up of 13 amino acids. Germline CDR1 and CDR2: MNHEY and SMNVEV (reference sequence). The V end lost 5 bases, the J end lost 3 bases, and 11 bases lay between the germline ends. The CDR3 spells CASSRMTGYEQYF. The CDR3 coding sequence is TGTGCCAGCAGTAGGATGACAGGCTACGAGCAGTACTTC.

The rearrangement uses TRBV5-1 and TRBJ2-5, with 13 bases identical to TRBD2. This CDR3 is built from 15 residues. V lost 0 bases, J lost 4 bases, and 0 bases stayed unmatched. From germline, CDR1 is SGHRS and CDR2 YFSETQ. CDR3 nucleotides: TGCGCCAGCAGCTTGGGGACTAGCGGGGGAGAGACCCAGTACTTC. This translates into CASSLGTSGGETQYF. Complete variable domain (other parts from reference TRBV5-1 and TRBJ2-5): KAGVTQTPRYLIKTRGQQVTLSCSPISGHRSVSWYQQTPGQGLQFLFEYFSETQRNKGNFPGRFSGRQFSNSRSEMNVSTLELGDSALYLCASSLGTSGGETQYFGPGTRLLVL.

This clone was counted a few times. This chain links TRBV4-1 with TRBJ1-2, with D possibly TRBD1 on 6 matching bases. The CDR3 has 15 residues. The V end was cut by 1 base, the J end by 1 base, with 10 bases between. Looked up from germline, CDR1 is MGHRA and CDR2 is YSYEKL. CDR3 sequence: CASSQGRGNNYGYTF. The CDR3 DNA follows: TGCGCCAGCAGCCAAGGGAGGGGGAATAACTATGGCTACACCTTC.

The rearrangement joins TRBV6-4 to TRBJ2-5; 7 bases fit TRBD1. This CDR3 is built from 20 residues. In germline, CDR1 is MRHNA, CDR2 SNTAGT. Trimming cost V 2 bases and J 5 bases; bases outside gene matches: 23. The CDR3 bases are TGTGCCAGCAGTGACCCCCGGCGACTTACCGGGACAGTGGGATATGAGACCCAGTACTTC. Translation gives CASSDPRRLTGTVGYETQYF.

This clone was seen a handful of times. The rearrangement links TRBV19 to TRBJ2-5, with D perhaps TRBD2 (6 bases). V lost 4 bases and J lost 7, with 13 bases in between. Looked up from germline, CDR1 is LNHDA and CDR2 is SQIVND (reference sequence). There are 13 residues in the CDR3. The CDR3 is CASSTGTSGTQYF. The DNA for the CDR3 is TGTGCCAGTAGTACCGGGACTTCGGGGACCCAGTACTTC.

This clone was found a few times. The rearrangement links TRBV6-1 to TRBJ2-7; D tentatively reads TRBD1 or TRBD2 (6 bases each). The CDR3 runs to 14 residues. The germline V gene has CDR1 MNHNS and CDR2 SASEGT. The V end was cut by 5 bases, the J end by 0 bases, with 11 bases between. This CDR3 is CASSLRGPSYEQYF. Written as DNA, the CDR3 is TGTGCCAGCAGTCTCCGGGGGCCCTCCTACGAGCAGTACTTC.

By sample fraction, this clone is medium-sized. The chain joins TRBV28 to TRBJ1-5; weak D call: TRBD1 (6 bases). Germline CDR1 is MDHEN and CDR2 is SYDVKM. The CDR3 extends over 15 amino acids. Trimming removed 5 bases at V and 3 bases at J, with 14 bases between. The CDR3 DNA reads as TGTGCCAGCAGTCCTATTGGACAGTTCAATCAGCCCCAGCATTTT. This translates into CASSPIGQFNQPQHF.

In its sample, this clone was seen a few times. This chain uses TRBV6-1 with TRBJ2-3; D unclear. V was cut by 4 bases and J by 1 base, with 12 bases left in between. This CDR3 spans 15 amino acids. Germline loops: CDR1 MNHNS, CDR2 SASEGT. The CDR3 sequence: CASSGFLCGTDTQYF. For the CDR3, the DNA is TGTGCCAGCAGTGGCTTCTTATGCGGCACAGATACGCAGTATTTT.

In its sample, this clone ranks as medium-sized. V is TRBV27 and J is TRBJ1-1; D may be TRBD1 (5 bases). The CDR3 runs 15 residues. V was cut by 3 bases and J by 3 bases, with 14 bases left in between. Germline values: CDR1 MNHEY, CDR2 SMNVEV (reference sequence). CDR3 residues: CASSLAITGYTEAFF. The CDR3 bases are TGTGCCAGCAGTTTGGCTATCACAGGATACACTGAAGCTTTCTTT.

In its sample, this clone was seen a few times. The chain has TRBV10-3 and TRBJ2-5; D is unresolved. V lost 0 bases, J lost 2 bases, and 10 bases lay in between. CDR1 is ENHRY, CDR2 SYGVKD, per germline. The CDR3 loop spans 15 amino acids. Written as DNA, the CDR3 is TGTGCCATCAGTGAGTCGGCGGCATTGCAAGAGACCCAGTACTTC. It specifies CAISESAALQETQYF.

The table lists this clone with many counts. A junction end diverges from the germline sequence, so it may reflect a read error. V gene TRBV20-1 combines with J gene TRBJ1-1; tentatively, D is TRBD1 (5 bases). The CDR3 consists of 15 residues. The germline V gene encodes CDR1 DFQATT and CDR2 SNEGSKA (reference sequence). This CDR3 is CSARGWGDPNSEAFF. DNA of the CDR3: TGCAGTGCTAGGGGGTGGGGGGACCCGAACTCTGAAGCTTTCTTT.

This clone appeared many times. The CDR3 loop is CASSGGRSSYEQYF. The DNA for the CDR3 is TGTGCCAGCAGCGGGGGACGCAGCTCCTACGAGCAGTACTTC. The genes are TRBV28 and TRBJ2-7, with D perhaps matching TRBD2 (6 bases). V was trimmed by 6 bases and J by 0 bases, leaving 12 bases between them. Germline CDR1 and CDR2: MDHEN and SYDVKM. The CDR3 consists of 14 residues. Complete variable domain (other parts from reference TRBV28 and TRBJ2-7): DVKVTQSSRYLVKRTGEKVFLECVQDMDHENMFWYRQDPGLGLRLIYFSYDVKMKEKGDIPEGYSVSREKKERFSLILESASTNQTSMYLCASSGGRSSYEQYFGPGTRLTVT.